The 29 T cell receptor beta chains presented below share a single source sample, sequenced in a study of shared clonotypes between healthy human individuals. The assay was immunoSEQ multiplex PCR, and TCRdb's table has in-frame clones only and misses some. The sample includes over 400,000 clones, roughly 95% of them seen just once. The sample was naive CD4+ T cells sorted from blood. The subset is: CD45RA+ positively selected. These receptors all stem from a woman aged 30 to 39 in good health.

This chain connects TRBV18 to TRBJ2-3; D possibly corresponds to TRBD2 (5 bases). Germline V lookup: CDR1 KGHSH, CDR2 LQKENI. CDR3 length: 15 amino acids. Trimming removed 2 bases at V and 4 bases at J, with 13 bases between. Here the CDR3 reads CASSPVNTGADTQYF. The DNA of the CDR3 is TGTGCCAGCTCACCAGTGAACACCGGGGCAGATACGCAGTATTTT. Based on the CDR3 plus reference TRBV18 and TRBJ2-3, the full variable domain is NAGVMQNPRHLVRRRGQEARLRCSPMKGHSHVYWYRQLPEEGLKFMVYLQKENIIDESGMPKERFSAEFPKEGPSILRIQQVVRGDSAAYFCASSPVNTGADTQYFGPGTRLTVL.

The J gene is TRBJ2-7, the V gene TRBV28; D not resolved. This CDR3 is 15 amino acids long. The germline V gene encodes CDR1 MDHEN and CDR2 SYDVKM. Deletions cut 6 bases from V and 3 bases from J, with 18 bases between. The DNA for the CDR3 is TGTGCCAGCAGCCCGCATGACCGGATGGGCTACGAGCAGTACTTC. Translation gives CASSPHDRMGYEQYF. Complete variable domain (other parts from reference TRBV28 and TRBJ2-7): DVKVTQSSRYLVKRTGEKVFLECVQDMDHENMFWYRQDPGLGLRLIYFSYDVKMKEKGDIPEGYSVSREKKERFSLILESASTNQTSMYLCASSPHDRMGYEQYFGPGTRLTVT.

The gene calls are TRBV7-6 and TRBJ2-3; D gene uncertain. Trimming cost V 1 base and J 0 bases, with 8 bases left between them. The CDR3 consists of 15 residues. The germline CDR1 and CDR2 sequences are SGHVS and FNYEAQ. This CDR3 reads CASSLVASSTDTQYF. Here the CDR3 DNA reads TGTGCCAGCAGCTTAGTTGCGTCTAGCACAGATACGCAGTATTTT.

The CDR3 region is CASAPGTENTEAFF. The CDR3 DNA is TGTGCCAGCGCCCCCGGGACAGAGAACACTGAAGCTTTCTTT. The chain employs TRBV19 and TRBJ1-1; 7 bases are a match to TRBD1. After removal of 9 bases from V and 1 base from J, the junction contained 8 bases not matched to a gene. The CDR3 covers 14 residues. The germline V gene encodes CDR1 LNHDA and CDR2 SQIVND (reference sequence).

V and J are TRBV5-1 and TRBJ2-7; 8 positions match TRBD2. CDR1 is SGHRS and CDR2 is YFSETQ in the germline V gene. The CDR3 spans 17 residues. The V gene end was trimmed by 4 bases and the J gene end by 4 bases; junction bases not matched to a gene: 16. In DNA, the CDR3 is TGCGCCAGCAGCAAGGGAGGCTTTAGCGGGAAAGGATACGAGCAGTACTTC. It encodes CASSKGGFSGKGYEQYF.

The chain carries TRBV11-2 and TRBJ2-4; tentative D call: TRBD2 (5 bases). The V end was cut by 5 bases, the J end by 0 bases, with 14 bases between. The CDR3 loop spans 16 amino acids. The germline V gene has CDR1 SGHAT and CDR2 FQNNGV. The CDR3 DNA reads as TGTGCCAGCAGCGTCCCTGGGAGCCTAGCCAAAAACATTCAGTACTTC. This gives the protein CASSVPGSLAKNIQYF.

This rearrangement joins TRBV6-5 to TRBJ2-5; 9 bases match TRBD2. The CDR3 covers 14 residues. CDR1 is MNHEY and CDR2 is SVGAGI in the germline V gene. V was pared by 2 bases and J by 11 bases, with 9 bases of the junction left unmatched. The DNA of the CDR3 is TGTGCCAGCAGTTACCAGTCGACTAGCGGAAAGCAGTACTTC. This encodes CASSYQSTSGKQYF.

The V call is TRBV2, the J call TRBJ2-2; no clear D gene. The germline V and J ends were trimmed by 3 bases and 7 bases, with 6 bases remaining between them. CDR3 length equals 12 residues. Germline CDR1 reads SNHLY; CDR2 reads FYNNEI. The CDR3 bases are TGTGCCAGCAGTGAGTTCCTCGGGGAGCTGTTTTTT. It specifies CASSEFLGELFF.

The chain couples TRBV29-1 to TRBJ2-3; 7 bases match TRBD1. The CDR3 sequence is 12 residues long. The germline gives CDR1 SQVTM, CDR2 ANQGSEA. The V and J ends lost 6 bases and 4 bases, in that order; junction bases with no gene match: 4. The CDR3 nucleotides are TGCAGCGTAGAGGGGGCCGCAGATACGCAGTATTTT. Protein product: CSVEGAADTQYF.

CDR3 sequence (DNA): TGTGCCAGCAGCCCGGGGGTCATAAGAGAGACCCAGTACTTC. Translation: CASSPGVIRETQYF. This chain connects TRBV5-6 to TRBJ2-5; a possible D gene is TRBD2 (6 bases). Germline values: CDR1 SGHDT, CDR2 YYEEEE. Trimming left V 4 bases short and J 4 bases short, with 14 bases between. CDR3 length: 14 residues.

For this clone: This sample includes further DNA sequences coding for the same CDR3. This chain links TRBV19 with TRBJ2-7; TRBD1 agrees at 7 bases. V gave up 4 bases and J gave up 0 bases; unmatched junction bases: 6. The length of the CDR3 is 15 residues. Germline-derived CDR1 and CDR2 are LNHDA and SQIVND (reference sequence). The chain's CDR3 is CASSKDRDPSYEQYF. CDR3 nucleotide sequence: TGTGCCAGTAGTAAAGACAGGGACCCCTCCTACGAGCAGTACTTC.

The DNA for the CDR3 is TGTGCCAGCAGTTCATCTTTACTAGCGGGTAGGACAGATACGCAGTATTTT. The encoded protein is CASSSSLLAGRTDTQYF. V gene TRBV28 combines with J gene TRBJ2-3, with 9 nucleotides matching TRBD2. Trimming took 4 bases from V and 3 from J; bases not matched to a gene: 11. This CDR3 has 17 residues. Germline CDR1 MDHEN, CDR2 SYDVKM. The whole variable domain, remainder taken from reference TRBV28 and TRBJ2-3, is DVKVTQSSRYLVKRTGEKVFLECVQDMDHENMFWYRQDPGLGLRLIYFSYDVKMKEKGDIPEGYSVSREKKERFSLILESASTNQTSMYLCASSSSLLAGRTDTQYFGPGTRLTVL.

The CDR3 DNA follows: TGCGCCAGCAGGGGCGGCCCCTACGAGCAGTACTTC. As protein: CASRGGPYEQYF. The chain recombines TRBV10-2 with TRBJ2-7; no definite D call. Germline V gives CDR1 WSHSY, CDR2 SAAADI. The CDR3 spans 12 residues. Trimming cost V 6 bases and J 2 bases, with 8 bases left between them.

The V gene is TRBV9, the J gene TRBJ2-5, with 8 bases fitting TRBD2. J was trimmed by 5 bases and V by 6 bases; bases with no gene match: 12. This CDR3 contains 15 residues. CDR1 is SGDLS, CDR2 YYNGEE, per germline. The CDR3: CASNELGLASETQYF. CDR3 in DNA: TGTGCCAGCAACGAATTAGGACTAGCTTCGGAGACCCAGTACTTC.

The CDR3 loop is CASSLLRGGEETQYF. In DNA form, the CDR3 reads TGTGCCAGCAGCTTGCTAAGGGGCGGGGAGGAGACCCAGTACTTC. The chain couples TRBV7-8 to TRBJ2-5, with TRBD2 as a possible D gene (6 bases). CDR1 is SGHVS and CDR2 is FQNEAQ in the germline V gene. V lost 3 bases and J 5 bases, leaving 16 bases between the germline ends. The CDR3 covers 15 residues. Using reference TRBV7-8 and TRBJ2-5 for the parts outside the CDR3, the full variable domain is GAGVSQSPRYKVAKRGQDVALRCDPISGHVSLFWYQQALGQGPEFLTYFQNEAQLDKSGLPSDRFFAERPEGSVSTLKIQRTQQEDSAVYLCASSLLRGGEETQYFGPGTRLLVL.

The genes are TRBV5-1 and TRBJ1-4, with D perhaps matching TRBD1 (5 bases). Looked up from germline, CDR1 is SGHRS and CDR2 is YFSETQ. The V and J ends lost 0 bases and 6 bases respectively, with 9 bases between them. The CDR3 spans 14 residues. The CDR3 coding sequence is TGCGCCAGCAGCTTGGAGGGGCTGGATGAAAAACTGTTTTTT. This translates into CASSLEGLDEKLFF. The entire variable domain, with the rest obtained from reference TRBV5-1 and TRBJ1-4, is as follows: KAGVTQTPRYLIKTRGQQVTLSCSPISGHRSVSWYQQTPGQGLQFLFEYFSETQRNKGNFPGRFSGRQFSNSRSEMNVSTLELGDSALYLCASSLEGLDEKLFFGSGTQLSVL.

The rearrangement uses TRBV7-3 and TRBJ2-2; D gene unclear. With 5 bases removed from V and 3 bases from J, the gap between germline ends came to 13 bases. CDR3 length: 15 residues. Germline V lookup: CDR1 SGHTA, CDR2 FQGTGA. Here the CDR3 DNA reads TGTGCCAGCAGCAATGGACCTGGGGACACCGGGGAGCTGTTTTTT. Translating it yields CASSNGPGDTGELFF.

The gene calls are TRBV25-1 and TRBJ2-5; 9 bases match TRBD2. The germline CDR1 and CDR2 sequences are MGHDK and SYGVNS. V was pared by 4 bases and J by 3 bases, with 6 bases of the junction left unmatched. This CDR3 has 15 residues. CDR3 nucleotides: TGTGCCAGCAGTGTTAGCGGGAGTTTAAAAGAGACCCAGTACTTC. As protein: CASSVSGSLKETQYF.

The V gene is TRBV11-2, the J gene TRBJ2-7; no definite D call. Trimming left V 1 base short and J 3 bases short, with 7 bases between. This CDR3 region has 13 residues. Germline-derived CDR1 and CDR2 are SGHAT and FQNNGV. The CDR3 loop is CASSLGASYEQYF. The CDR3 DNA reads TGTGCCAGCAGCTTAGGAGCCAGCTACGAGCAGTACTTC.

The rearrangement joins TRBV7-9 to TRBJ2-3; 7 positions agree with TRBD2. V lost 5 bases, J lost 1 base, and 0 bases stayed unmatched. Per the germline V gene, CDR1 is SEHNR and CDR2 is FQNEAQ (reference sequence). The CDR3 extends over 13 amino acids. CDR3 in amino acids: CASSTSGTDTQYF. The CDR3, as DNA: TGTGCCAGCAGCACTAGCGGCACAGATACGCAGTATTTT.

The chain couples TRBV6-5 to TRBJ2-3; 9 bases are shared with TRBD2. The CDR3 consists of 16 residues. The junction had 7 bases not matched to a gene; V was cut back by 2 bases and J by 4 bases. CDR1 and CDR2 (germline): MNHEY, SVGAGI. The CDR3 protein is CASSYIGAGGSDTQYF. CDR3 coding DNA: TGTGCCAGCAGTTACATAGGGGCGGGAGGGTCAGATACGCAGTATTTT.

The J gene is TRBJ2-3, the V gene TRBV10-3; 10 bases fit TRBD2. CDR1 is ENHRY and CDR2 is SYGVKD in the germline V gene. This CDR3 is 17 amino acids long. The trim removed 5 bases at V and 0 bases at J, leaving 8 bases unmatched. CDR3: CAISIAGGEASTDTQYF. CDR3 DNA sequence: TGTGCCATCAGTATAGCGGGAGGAGAGGCTAGCACAGATACGCAGTATTTT.

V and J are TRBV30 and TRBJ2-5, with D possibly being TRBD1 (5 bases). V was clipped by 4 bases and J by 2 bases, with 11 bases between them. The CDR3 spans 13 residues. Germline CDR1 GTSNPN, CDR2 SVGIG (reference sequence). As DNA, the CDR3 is TGTGCCTGGATCAGGTCAGGGCAAGAGACCCAGTACTTC. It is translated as CAWIRSGQETQYF.

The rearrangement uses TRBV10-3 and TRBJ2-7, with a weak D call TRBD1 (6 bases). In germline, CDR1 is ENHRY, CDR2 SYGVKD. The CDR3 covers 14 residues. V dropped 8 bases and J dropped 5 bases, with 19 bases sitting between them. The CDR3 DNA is TGTGCCATCGGCTTAAACAGGGACGCTAACGAGCAGTACTTC. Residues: CAIGLNRDANEQYF.

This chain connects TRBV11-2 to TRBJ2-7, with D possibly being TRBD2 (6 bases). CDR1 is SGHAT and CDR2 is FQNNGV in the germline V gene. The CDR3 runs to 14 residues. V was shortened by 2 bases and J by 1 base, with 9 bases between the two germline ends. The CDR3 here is CASSLMEGSYEQYF. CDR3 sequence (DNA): TGTGCCAGCAGCTTAATGGAGGGTTCCTACGAGCAGTACTTC.

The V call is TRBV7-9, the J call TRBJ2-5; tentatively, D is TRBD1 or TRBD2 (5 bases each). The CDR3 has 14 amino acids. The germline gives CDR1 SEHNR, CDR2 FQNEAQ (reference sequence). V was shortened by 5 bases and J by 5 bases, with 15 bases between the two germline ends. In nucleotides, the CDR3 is TGTGCCAGCAGCCCGGGGACGACCAGGGAGACCCAGTACTTC. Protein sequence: CASSPGTTRETQYF.

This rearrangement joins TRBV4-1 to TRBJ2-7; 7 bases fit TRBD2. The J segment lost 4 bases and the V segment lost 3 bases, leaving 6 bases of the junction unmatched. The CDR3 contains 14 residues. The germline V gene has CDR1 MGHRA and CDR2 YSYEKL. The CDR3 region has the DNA TGCGCCAGCAGCCAGGCTAGCGGAAGATACGAGCAGTACTTC. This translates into CASSQASGRYEQYF.

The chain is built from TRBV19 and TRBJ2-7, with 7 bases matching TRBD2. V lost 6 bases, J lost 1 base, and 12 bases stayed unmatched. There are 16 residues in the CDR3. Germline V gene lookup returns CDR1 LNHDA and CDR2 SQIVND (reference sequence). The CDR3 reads CASSQVVGLPSYEQYF. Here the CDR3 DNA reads TGTGCCAGTAGCCAGGTGGTGGGACTACCGTCCTACGAGCAGTACTTC.

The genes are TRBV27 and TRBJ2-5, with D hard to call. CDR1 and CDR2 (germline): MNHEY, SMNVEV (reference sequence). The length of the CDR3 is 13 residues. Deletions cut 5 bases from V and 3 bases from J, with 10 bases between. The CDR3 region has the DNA TGTGCCAGCAGTACTCTTTGGGAAGAGACCCAGTACTTC. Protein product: CASSTLWEETQYF.